This T cell receptor (beta chain) derives from a study of blood T cell repertoires in COVID-19. At the level of the study: Collection of acute and convalescent COVID-19 samples took place in the United States, Italy and Spain. In each case, the material was cDNA or gDNA derived from T cells, B-cell-depleted T cells, or PBMCs.

The V end was cut by 0 bases, the J end by 7 bases, with 5 bases between. Germline-derived CDR1 and CDR2 are SGHRS and YFSETQ. The CDR3 totals 12 residues. Source study methods: Reference gene primer amplification yielded estimated nucleated cell counts. Profiled with immunoSEQ multiplex PCR; TCRdb holds only in-frame clones, not every one. V, J and clone size are taken as reported in that table, and D and trimming were inferred from the DNA itself. The table has about 23,000 clones, around 90% seen once; the top ten hold 15% to 20%. Sequencing was performed on peripheral blood. This chain uses TRBV5-1 with TRBJ2-1, with D possibly TRBD2 on 5 matching bases. The sequence came from a human donor in a cohort sampled during active COVID-19. CDR3 DNA sequence: TGCGCCAGCAGCTTGGGAGGGAATGAGCAGTTCTTC. Translated, it gives CASSLGGNEQFF.